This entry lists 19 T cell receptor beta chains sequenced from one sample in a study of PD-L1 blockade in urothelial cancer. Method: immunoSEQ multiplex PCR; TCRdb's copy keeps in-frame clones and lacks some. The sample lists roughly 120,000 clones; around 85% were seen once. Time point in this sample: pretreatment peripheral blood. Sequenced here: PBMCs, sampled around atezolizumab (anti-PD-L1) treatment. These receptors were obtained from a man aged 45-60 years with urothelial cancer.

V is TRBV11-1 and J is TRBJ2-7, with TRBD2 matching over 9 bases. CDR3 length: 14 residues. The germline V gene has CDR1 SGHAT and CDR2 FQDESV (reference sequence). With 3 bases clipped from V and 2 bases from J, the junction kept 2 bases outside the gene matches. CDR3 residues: CASSLTSGPYEQYF. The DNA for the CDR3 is TGTGCCAGCAGCTTGACTAGCGGACCCTACGAGCAGTACTTC.

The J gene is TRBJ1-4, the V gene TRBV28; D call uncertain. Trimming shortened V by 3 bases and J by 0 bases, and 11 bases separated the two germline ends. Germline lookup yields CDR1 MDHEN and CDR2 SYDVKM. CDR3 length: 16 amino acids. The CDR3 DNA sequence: TGTGCCAGCAGTTTCTCCGGGAGCGCAACTAATGAAAAACTGTTTTTT. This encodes CASSFSGSATNEKLFF. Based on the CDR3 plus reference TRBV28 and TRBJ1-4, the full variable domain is DVKVTQSSRYLVKRTGEKVFLECVQDMDHENMFWYRQDPGLGLRLIYFSYDVKMKEKGDIPEGYSVSREKKERFSLILESASTNQTSMYLCASSFSGSATNEKLFFGSGTQLSVL.

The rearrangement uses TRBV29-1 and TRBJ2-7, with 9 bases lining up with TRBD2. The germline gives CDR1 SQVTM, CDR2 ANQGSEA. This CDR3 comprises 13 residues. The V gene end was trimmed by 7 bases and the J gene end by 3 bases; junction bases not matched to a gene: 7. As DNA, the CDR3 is TGCAGCGCAGGCGGGGGGGCTGACTACGAGCAGTACTTC. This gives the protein CSAGGGADYEQYF.

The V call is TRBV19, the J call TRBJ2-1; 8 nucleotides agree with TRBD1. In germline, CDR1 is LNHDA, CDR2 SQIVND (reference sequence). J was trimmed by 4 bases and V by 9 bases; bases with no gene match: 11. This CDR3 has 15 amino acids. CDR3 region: CASKPGQVAYNEQFF. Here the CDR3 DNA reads TGTGCCAGCAAGCCGGGACAGGTTGCGTACAATGAGCAGTTCTTC.

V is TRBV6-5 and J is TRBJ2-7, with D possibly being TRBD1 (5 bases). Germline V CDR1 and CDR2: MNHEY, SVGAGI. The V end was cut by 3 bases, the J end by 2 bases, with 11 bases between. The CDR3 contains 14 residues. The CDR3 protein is CASSYGALTYEQYF. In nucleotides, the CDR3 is TGTGCCAGCAGTTATGGGGCACTGACCTACGAGCAGTACTTC.

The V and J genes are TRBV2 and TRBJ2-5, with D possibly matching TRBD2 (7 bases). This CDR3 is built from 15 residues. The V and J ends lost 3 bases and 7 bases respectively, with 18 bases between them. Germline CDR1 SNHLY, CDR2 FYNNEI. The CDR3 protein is CASSDRGGGPGTQYF. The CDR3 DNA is TGTGCCAGCAGTGATAGGGGAGGGGGTCCGGGGACCCAGTACTTC.

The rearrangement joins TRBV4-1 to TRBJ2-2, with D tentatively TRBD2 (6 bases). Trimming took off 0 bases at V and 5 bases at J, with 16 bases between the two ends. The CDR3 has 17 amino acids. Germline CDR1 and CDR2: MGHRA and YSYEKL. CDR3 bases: TGCGCCAGCAGCCAAGATGTATACGGGAGTAGGACCGGGGAGCTGTTTTTT. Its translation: CASSQDVYGSRTGELFF.

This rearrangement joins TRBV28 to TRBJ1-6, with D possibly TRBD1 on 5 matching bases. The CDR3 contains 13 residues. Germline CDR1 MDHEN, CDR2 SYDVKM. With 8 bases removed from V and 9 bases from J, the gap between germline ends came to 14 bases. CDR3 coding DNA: TGTGCCAGCCGTACTCGACAGTTTTCACCCCTCCACTTT. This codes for CASRTRQFSPLHF.

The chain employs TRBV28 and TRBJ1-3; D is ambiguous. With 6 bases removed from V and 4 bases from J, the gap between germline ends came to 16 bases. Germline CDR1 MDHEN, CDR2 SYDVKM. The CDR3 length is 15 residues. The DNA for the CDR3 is TGTGCCAGCAGCGGAGGCTCAGGATGGGGAAACACCATATATTTT. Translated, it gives CASSGGSGWGNTIYF.

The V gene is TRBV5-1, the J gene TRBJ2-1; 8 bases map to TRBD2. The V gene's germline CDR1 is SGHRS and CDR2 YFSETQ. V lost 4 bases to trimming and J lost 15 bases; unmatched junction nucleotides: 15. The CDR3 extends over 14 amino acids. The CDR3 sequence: CASSPDIRSGAPFF. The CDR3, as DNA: TGCGCCAGCAGCCCCGACATCCGTAGCGGGGCCCCGTTCTTC.

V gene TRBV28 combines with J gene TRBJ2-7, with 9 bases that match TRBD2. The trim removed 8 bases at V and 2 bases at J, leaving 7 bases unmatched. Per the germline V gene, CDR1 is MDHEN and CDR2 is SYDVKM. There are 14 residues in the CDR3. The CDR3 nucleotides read TGTGCCAGCCTTGCTAGCGGGGTACCCTACGAGCAGTACTTC. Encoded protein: CASLASGVPYEQYF.

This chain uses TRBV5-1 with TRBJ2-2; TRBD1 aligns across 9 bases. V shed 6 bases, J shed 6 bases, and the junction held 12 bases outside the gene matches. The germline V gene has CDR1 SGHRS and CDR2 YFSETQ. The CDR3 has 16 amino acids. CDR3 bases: TGCGCCAGCACCATTGCGGGACAGGGTATTGCCGGGGAGCTGTTTTTT. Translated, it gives CASTIAGQGIAGELFF.

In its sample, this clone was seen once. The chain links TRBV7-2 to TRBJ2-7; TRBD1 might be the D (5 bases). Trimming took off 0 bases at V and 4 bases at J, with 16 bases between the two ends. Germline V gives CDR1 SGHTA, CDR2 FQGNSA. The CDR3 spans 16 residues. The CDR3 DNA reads TGTGCCAGCAGCTTAGCGCACAGGCCAGCCCAATACGAGCAGTACTTC. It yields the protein CASSLAHRPAQYEQYF. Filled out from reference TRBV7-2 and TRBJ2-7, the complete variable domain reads GAGVSQSPSNKVTEKGKDVELRCDPISGHTALYWYRQSLGQGLEFLIYFQGNSAPDKSGLPSDRFSAERTGGSVSTLTIQRTQQEDSAVYLCASSLAHRPAQYEQYFGPGTRLTVT.

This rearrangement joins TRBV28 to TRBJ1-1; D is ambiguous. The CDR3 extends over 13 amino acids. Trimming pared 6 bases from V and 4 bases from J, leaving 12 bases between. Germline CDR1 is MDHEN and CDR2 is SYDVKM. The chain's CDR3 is CASSHTLVTEAFF. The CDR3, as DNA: TGTGCCAGCAGCCACACCCTCGTCACTGAAGCTTTCTTT.

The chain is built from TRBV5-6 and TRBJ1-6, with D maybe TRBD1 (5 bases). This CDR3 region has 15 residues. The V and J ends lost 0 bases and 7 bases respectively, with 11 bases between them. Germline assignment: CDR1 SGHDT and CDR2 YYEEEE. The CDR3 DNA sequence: TGTGCCAGCAGCTTGGGCGTGACAGTCAATTCACCCCTCCACTTT. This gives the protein CASSLGVTVNSPLHF. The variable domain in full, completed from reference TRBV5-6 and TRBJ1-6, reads DAGVTQSPTHLIKTRGQQVTLRCSPKSGHDTVSWYQQALGQGPQFIFQYYEEEERQRGNFPDRFSGHQFPNYSSELNVNALLLGDSALYLCASSLGVTVNSPLHFGNGTRLTVT.

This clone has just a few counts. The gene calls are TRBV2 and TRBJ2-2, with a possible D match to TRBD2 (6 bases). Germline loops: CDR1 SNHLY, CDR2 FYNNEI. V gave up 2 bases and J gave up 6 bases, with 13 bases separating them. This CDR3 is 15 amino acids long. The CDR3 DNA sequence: TGTGCCAGCAGTGAAATTAGCGGAAGGGCCGGGGAGCTGTTTTTT. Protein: CASSEISGRAGELFF.

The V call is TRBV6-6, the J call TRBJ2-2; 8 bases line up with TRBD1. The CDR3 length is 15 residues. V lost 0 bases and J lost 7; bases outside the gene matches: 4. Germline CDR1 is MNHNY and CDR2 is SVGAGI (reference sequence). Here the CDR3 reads CASSYSRQGNGELFF. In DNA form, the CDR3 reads TGTGCCAGCAGTTACTCGAGACAGGGGAACGGGGAGCTGTTTTTT.

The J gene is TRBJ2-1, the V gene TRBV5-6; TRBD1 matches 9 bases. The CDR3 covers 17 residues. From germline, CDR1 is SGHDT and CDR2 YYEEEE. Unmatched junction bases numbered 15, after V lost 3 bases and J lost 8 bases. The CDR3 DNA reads TGTGCCAGCAGCTCATCCCGCCGGGACAGGGAGATCTATGAGCAGTTCTTC. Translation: CASSSSRRDREIYEQFF.

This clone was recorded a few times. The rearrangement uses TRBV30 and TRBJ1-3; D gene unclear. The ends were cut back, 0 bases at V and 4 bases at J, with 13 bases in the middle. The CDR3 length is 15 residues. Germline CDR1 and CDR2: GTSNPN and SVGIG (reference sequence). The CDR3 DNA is TGTGCCTGGAGTGTACGGTGGGCTGGAGGAAACACCATATATTTT. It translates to CAWSVRWAGGNTIYF.